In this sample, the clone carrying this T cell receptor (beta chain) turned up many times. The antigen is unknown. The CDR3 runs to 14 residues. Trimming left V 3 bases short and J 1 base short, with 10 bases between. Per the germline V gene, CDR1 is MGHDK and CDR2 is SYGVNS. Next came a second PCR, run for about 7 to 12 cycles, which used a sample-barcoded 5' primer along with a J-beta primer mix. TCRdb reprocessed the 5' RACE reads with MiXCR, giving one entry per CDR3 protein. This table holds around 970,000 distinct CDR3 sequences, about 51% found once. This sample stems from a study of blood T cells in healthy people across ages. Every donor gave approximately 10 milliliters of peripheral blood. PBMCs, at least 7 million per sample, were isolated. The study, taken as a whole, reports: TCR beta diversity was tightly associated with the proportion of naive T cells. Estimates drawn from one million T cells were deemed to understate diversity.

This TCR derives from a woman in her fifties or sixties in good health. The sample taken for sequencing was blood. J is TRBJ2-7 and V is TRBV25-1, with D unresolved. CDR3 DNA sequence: TGTGCCAGCAGTGACGTCGCATCATCCTACGAGCAGTACTTC. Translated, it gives CASSDVASSYEQYF.